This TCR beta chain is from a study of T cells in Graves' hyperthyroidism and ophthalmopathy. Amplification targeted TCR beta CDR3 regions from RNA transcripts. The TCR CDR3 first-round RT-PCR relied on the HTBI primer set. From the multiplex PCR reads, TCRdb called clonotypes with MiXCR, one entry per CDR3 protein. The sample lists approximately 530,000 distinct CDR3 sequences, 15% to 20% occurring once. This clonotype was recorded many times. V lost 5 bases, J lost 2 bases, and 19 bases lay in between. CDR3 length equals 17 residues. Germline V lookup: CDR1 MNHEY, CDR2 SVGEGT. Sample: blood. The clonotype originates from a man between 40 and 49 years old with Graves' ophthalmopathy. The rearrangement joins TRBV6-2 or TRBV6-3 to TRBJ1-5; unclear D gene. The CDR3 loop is CASSRLWEGGGNQPQHF. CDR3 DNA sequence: TGTGCCAGCAGTCGGCTCTGGGAGGGAGGAGGCAATCAGCCCCAGCATTTT.